This T cell receptor beta chain emerged from a study of blood T cells in healthy people across ages. With a J-beta primer mix and a sample-barcoded 5' primer, a second PCR ran about 7 to 12 cycles. There were at least 3 million CDR3-containing paired-end reads obtained from each sample. TCRdb reprocessed the 5' RACE reads with MiXCR, giving one entry per CDR3 protein. The table shows about 1.5 million distinct CDR3 sequences, with roughly 45% occurring only once. Concerning this clonotype: Its target is unknown.

Overall study results and limits: Donors of long life had a larger count of naive CD4+ cells and greater diversity than aged donors.

The individuals who served as donors were healthy Caucasians living in Russia, aged roughly 6 to 95. The study isolated at least 6.5 million PBMCs from each sample. The germline V gene encodes CDR1 GTSNPN and CDR2 SVGIG (reference sequence). The CDR3 contains 13 residues. The germline V and J ends were trimmed by 4 bases and 10 bases, with 18 bases remaining between them. The chain couples TRBV30 to TRBJ2-3, with a weak D call TRBD2 (5 bases). The sample was blood. The sequence was obtained from a young woman in good health. The CDR3 coding sequence is TGTGCCTGGACCCTTGTAGAGGGAACGCCGCAGTATTTT. As protein: CAWTLVEGTPQYF.